This T cell receptor beta chain is drawn from a study of radiation and T cells in renal cell carcinoma. General observations from the study: Pretreatment tumor biopsies were lacking, so baseline clonotypes are unknown. In blood, top tumor clones expanded by 2 weeks, shrinking by 4.

The assay was immunoSEQ multiplex PCR, and TCRdb's table has in-frame clones only and misses some. The table lists under 100,000 clones, 75% to 85% of them singletons, with less than 7.5% in the top ten. There are 13 residues in the CDR3. Trimming pared 3 bases from V and 1 base from J, leaving 9 bases between. The V gene's germline CDR1 is GTSNPN and CDR2 SVGIG (reference sequence). As for time point: blood 4 weeks post-SBRT, at nephrectomy. This sample's treatment: 15 Gy SBRT to primary tumor, nephrectomy 4 weeks later. Nephrectomy followed 15 Gy stereotactic body radiation by 4 weeks. Radiation-treated patients gave blood at baseline, week 2 and week 4. Worth noting for this clone: As yet, its antigen is unknown.

Here the sequenced sample was blood, taken from a patient whose treatment included radiotherapy and nephrectomy. This TCR came from a man aged 55 to 70 with renal cell carcinoma. The rearrangement uses TRBV30 and TRBJ1-1; D unresolved. CDR3: CAWRRMSNTEAFF. CDR3 nucleotide sequence: TGTGCCTGGAGGCGGATGTCGAACACTGAAGCTTTCTTT.